These 26 T cell receptor beta chains originate from one sample sequenced in a study of cytomegalovirus exposure and HLA in healthy donors. Primers: 60 Vbeta forward and 13 Jbeta reverse. Sequenced by immunoSEQ multiplex PCR; TCRdb stores in-frame clones only, minus some. The repertoire consists of about 200,000 clones, with approximately 85% occurring once and the leading ten covering around 2.3%. What was sequenced was PBMCs. These receptor sequences come from a woman aged 45-59 years in good health and CMV-seronegative.

The table lists this clone with a count of one. The J gene is TRBJ2-1, the V gene TRBV19, with 7 bases fitting TRBD1. Per the germline V gene, CDR1 is LNHDA and CDR2 is SQIVND (reference sequence). The J segment lost 3 bases and the V segment lost 5 bases, leaving 7 bases of the junction unmatched. CDR3 size: 15 residues. The DNA of the CDR3 is TGTGCCAGTAGTTTAACCGGGACAGTCTACAATGAGCAGTTCTTC. Translating gives CASSLTGTVYNEQFF.

V is TRBV28 and J is TRBJ1-3; D is uncertain. The length of the CDR3 is 14 residues. V shed 7 bases and J shed 0 bases, with 10 bases lying between them. Germline CDR1 MDHEN, CDR2 SYDVKM. CDR3 bases: TGTGCCAGCATCTCTTCGGGCTCTGGAAACACCATATATTTT. Amino acids: CASISSGSGNTIYF.

V and J are TRBV6-1 and TRBJ2-5, with 7 bases aligning to TRBD2. The CDR3 spans 16 residues. With 3 bases clipped from V and 2 bases from J, the junction kept 9 bases outside the gene matches. Germline V gene sequence: CDR1 MNHNS, CDR2 SASEGT. CDR3 amino acids: CASSEGHGTTQETQYF. The CDR3 DNA follows: TGTGCCAGCAGTGAGGGGCACGGGACTACTCAAGAGACCCAGTACTTC.

This clone was seen just once. The V and J genes are TRBV18 and TRBJ2-2, with D perhaps matching TRBD2 (6 bases). The V end was cut by 3 bases, the J end by 5 bases, with 16 bases between. The CDR3 contains 16 residues. Germline CDR1 reads KGHSH; CDR2 reads LQKENI. The CDR3 bases are TGTGCCAGCTCACCCAGGACGGGGGAACATACCGGGGAGCTGTTTTTT. Protein sequence: CASSPRTGEHTGELFF.

This clone was counted a few times. This chain connects TRBV19 to TRBJ2-5, with D possibly matching TRBD1 (6 bases). The CDR3 contains 15 residues. Germline V gene sequence: CDR1 LNHDA, CDR2 SQIVND (reference sequence). Trimming cost V 3 bases and J 3 bases, with 14 bases left between them. This CDR3 is CASSMTGRGEETQYF. CDR3 DNA: TGTGCCAGTAGTATGACAGGCCGAGGAGAAGAGACCCAGTACTTC. The variable domain in full, with the rest retrieved from reference TRBV19 and TRBJ2-5, is DGGITQSPKYLFRKEGQNVTLSCEQNLNHDAMYWYRQDPGQGLRLIYYSQIVNDFQKGDIAEGYSVSREKKESFPLTVTSAQKNPTAFYLCASSMTGRGEETQYFGPGTRLLVL.

This chain joins TRBV6-1 and TRBJ1-1, with D possibly matching TRBD1 (6 bases). Germline CDR1 is MNHNS and CDR2 is SASEGT. Trimming stripped 2 bases from V and 5 bases from J, with 27 bases between. The CDR3 extends over 19 amino acids. CDR3 residues: CASSELFGDIDLRGTEAFF. The CDR3 DNA reads TGTGCCAGCAGTGAACTCTTCGGGGACATCGATCTACGTGGGACTGAAGCTTTCTTT.

The chain joins TRBV6-1 to TRBJ1-1; TRBD1 might be the D (5 bases). CDR3 size: 15 residues. V was trimmed by 3 bases and J by 0 bases, leaving 11 bases between them. Germline V CDR1 and CDR2: MNHNS, SASEGT. CDR3 coding DNA: TGTGCCAGCAGTGAGATGGAGGGGTTGAACACTGAAGCTTTCTTT. Encoded protein: CASSEMEGLNTEAFF.

The rearrangement joins TRBV11-2 to TRBJ2-1; D gene unclear. V lost 2 bases and J 5 bases, leaving 16 bases between the germline ends. CDR3 length equals 16 residues. Germline loops: CDR1 SGHAT, CDR2 FQNNGV. CDR3 region: CASSLTAGSANNEQFF. CDR3 sequence (DNA): TGTGCCAGCAGCTTAACGGCTGGAAGCGCTAACAATGAGCAGTTCTTC.

The rearrangement uses TRBV25-1 and TRBJ2-2, with D maybe TRBD1 (6 bases). The CDR3 runs 17 residues. Germline V gene sequence: CDR1 MGHDK, CDR2 SYGVNS. The germline V and J ends were trimmed by 7 bases and 3 bases, with 21 bases remaining between them. CDR3 in DNA: TGTGCCAGCACGCCGGGACACCAAGAGAGGGACACCGGGGAGCTGTTTTTT. Translation: CASTPGHQERDTGELFF.

The rearrangement uses TRBV28 and TRBJ2-7, with 12 bases identical to TRBD2. Germline V gene sequence: CDR1 MDHEN, CDR2 SYDVKM. The V segment lost 5 bases and the J segment 3 bases; nucleotides outside the gene matches: 5. The CDR3 is 15 residues long. The CDR3 reads CASSPGLAGNYEQYF. Written as DNA, the CDR3 is TGTGCCAGCAGTCCCGGACTAGCGGGGAACTACGAGCAGTACTTC.

This clone has only a few counts. The V call is TRBV5-4, the J call TRBJ2-3; weak D call: TRBD1 (5 bases). The CDR3 is made up of 16 amino acids. Germline values: CDR1 SGHNT, CDR2 YYREEE (reference sequence). With 4 bases removed from V and 3 bases from J, the gap between germline ends came to 18 bases. The CDR3 protein is CASSPPGLGVTDTQYF. For the CDR3, the DNA is TGTGCCAGCAGCCCACCAGGGCTAGGGGTGACAGATACGCAGTATTTT. Full variable domain (missing parts from reference TRBV5-4 and TRBJ2-3): ETGVTQSPTHLIKTRGQQVTLRCSSQSGHNTVSWYQQALGQGPQFIFQYYREEENGRGNFPPRFSGLQFPNYSSELNVNALELDDSALYLCASSPPGLGVTDTQYFGPGTRLTVL.

The chain couples TRBV18 to TRBJ1-4; D is uncertain. This CDR3 has 16 residues. V was trimmed by 3 bases and J by 2 bases, leaving 13 bases between them. The germline V gene has CDR1 KGHSH and CDR2 LQKENI. The CDR3 nucleotides are TGTGCCAGCTCACCGGTCCCTCCAGGTACTAATGAAAAACTGTTTTTT. Protein product: CASSPVPPGTNEKLFF.

V and J are TRBV5-1 and TRBJ2-2; D perhaps matches TRBD2 (6 bases). The CDR3 is 16 residues long. Looked up from germline, CDR1 is SGHRS and CDR2 is YFSETQ. V was trimmed by 0 bases and J by 4 bases, leaving 13 bases between them. The CDR3 nucleotides read TGCGCCAGCAGCTTGGTGGGGGGTCTGAGCACCGGGGAGCTGTTTTTT. This encodes CASSLVGGLSTGELFF.

This CDR3 is CASSIVRSGANVLTF. CDR3 nucleotides: TGTGCCAGTAGTATAGTCAGGTCTGGGGCCAACGTCCTGACTTTC. The rearrangement links TRBV19 to TRBJ2-6; the D is unclear. The CDR3 length is 15 residues. Germline assignment: CDR1 LNHDA and CDR2 SQIVND (reference sequence). Between the trimmed V and J ends, which lost 1 base and 1 base, there was a span of 5 bases.

The chain carries TRBV27 and TRBJ2-7, with 9 bases lining up with TRBD1. The germline V gene has CDR1 MNHEY and CDR2 SMNVEV (reference sequence). Unmatched junction bases numbered 4, after V lost 4 bases and J lost 6 bases. This CDR3 has 13 residues. The CDR3 loop is CASSWDRASEQYF. CDR3 DNA: TGTGCCAGCAGTTGGGACAGGGCGTCCGAGCAGTACTTC.

The rearrangement links TRBV5-1 to TRBJ1-4, with D possibly being TRBD1 (5 bases). V shed 7 bases and J shed 0 bases, with 16 bases lying between them. Germline V gene lookup returns CDR1 SGHRS and CDR2 YFSETQ. The CDR3 consists of 16 residues. The DNA of the CDR3 is TGCGCCAGCTCCTCAGGACAAATTGCAACTAATGAAAAACTGTTTTTT. The encoded protein is CASSSGQIATNEKLFF.

The chain links TRBV5-4 to TRBJ1-2, with TRBD1 matching over 7 bases. The V gene's germline CDR1 is SGHNT and CDR2 YYREEE (reference sequence). With 7 bases clipped from V and 4 bases from J, the junction kept 7 bases outside the gene matches. The length of the CDR3 is 13 residues. CDR3 bases: TGTGCCAGCGGGACAGCATCCTTCTATGGCTACACCTTC. Amino acids: CASGTASFYGYTF. Full variable domain (outside the CDR3, taken from reference TRBV5-4 and TRBJ1-2): ETGVTQSPTHLIKTRGQQVTLRCSSQSGHNTVSWYQQALGQGPQFIFQYYREEENGRGNFPPRFSGLQFPNYSSELNVNALELDDSALYLCASGTASFYGYTFGSGTRLTVV.

This clone occurred once. The chain uses TRBV27 and TRBJ1-4, with D unclear. Germline V gives CDR1 MNHEY, CDR2 SMNVEV (reference sequence). This CDR3 has 12 amino acids. Trimming left V 7 bases short and J 7 bases short, with 10 bases between. The CDR3 is CASTSGSEKLFF. The CDR3 DNA reads as TGTGCCAGCACTTCGGGTTCTGAAAAACTGTTTTTT.

The chain carries TRBV10-3 and TRBJ2-1; 8 bases match TRBD2. V shed 10 bases and J 3 bases; nucleotides not matched to a gene: 11. CDR3 length equals 15 residues. Per germline, CDR1 ENHRY and CDR2 SYGVKD. The CDR3 DNA reads as TGTGCCACCCAGCCTACTAGCGGATACTACAATGAGCAGTTCTTC. Amino acids: CATQPTSGYYNEQFF.

Only one count was recorded for this clone. This chain joins TRBV6-6 and TRBJ2-1; D remains ambiguous. V lost 2 bases, J lost 9 bases, and 14 bases lay in between. Germline-derived CDR1 and CDR2 are MNHNY and SVGAGI (reference sequence). The CDR3 runs to 14 residues. The CDR3 DNA reads TGTGCCAGCAGTTACGCGCGAGAATCTCGTGAGCAGTTCTTC. Translation gives CASSYARESREQFF.

The chain couples TRBV6-6 to TRBJ1-4; D unclear. The CDR3 totals 15 residues. Germline V CDR1 and CDR2: MNHNY, SVGAGI (reference sequence). The V and J ends lost 0 bases and 3 bases respectively, with 8 bases between them. CDR3 residues: CASSYSRGSNEKLFF. The CDR3 DNA is TGTGCCAGCAGTTACTCCCGGGGATCTAATGAAAAACTGTTTTTT.

The chain recombines TRBV7-9 with TRBJ2-3; 10 bases align to TRBD2. Germline V CDR1 and CDR2: SEHNR, FQNEAQ (reference sequence). This CDR3 is 16 amino acids long. V was clipped by 4 bases and J by 0 bases; unmatched bases: 4. The CDR3 loop is CASSYTSGDSTDTQYF. Here the CDR3 DNA reads TGTGCCAGCAGCTATACTAGCGGGGATAGCACAGATACGCAGTATTTT.

The genes are TRBV4-1 and TRBJ2-3; no reliable D call. The CDR3 totals 12 residues. Germline CDR1 is MGHRA and CDR2 is YSYEKL. V was trimmed by 0 bases and J by 11 bases, leaving 9 bases between them. The CDR3, as DNA: TGCGCCAGCAGCCAAGACACTTTTCGGCAGTATTTT. This gives the protein CASSQDTFRQYF.

The rearrangement joins TRBV2 to TRBJ2-2, with 9 bases identical to TRBD1. The V and J ends lost 8 bases and 6 bases, in that order; junction bases with no gene match: 10. The CDR3 covers 15 residues. Per the germline V gene, CDR1 is SNHLY and CDR2 is FYNNEI. This CDR3 reads CASVEGTGRAGELFF. As DNA, the CDR3 is TGTGCCAGCGTGGAAGGGACAGGGAGGGCCGGGGAGCTGTTTTTT.

This clone is a singleton in its sample. The rearrangement links TRBV7-2 to TRBJ2-2; the D gene is possibly TRBD2 (5 bases). This CDR3 region has 17 residues. The germline V and J ends were trimmed by 5 bases and 5 bases, with 21 bases remaining between them. The germline V gene encodes CDR1 SGHTA and CDR2 FQGNSA. The chain's CDR3 is CASSLGSGSSGTGELFF. DNA of the CDR3: TGTGCCAGCAGCCTAGGGAGTGGCAGCTCGGGGACCGGGGAGCTGTTTTTT.

CDR3 residues: CASSVDTAVNEKLFF. The DNA of the CDR3 is TGTGCCAGCAGCGTAGACACAGCCGTTAATGAAAAACTGTTTTTT. V gene TRBV9 combines with J gene TRBJ1-4; D unresolved. V shed 0 bases and J shed 4 bases, with 10 bases lying between them. The germline V gene encodes CDR1 SGDLS and CDR2 YYNGEE. This CDR3 region has 15 residues. Combining the CDR3 with reference TRBV9 and TRBJ1-4 gives the whole variable domain DSGVTQTPKHLITATGQRVTLRCSPRSGDLSVYWYQQSLDQGLQFLIQYYNGEERAKGNILERFSAQQFPDLHSELNLSSLELGDSALYFCASSVDTAVNEKLFFGSGTQLSVL.